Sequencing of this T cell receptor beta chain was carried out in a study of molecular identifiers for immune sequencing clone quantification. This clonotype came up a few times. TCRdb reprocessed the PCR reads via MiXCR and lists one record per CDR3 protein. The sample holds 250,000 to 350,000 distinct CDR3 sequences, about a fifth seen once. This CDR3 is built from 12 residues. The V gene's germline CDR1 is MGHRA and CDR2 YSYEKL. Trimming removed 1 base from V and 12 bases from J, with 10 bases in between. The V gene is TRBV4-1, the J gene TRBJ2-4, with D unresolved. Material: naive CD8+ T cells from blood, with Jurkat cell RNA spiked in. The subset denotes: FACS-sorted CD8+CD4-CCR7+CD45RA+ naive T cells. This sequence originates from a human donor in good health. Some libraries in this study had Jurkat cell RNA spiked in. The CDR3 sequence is CASSQGGEDQYF. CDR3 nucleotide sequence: TGCGCCAGCAGCCAAGGAGGAGAGGATCAGTACTTC.